Listed below are T cell receptor beta chains from one sample, sequenced in a study of blood T cell repertoires in COVID-19. Measured with immunoSEQ multiplex PCR; TCRdb has only the in-frame clones, and not every one. This table has fewer than 100,000 clones, 80% to 90% appearing once. Sequencing was carried out using peripheral blood. These receptors originate from a human donor in a cohort sampled during active COVID-19. Both conserved end residues are part of each CDR3. Fields, in order: D gene, J gene, V gene, CDR3 length, CDR3 protein, CDR3 DNA. The D gene is left open where the match is weak.

d_gene: NA; j_gene: TRBJ2-5; v_gene: TRBV19; len: 15; CDR3aa: CASSIIGQQQETQYF; CDR3nt: TGTGCCAGTAGTATTATTGGACAGCAACAAGAGACCCAGTACTTC
d_gene: NA; j_gene: TRBJ1-1; v_gene: TRBV6-2/TRBV6-3; len: 11; CDR3aa: CASSSYGGAFF; CDR3nt: TGTGCCAGCAGTTCGTACGGGGGAGCTTTCTTT
d_gene: NA; j_gene: TRBJ1-2; v_gene: TRBV9; len: 13; CDR3aa: CASSPGQNYGYTF; CDR3nt: TGTGCCAGCAGCCCTGGACAGAACTATGGCTACACCTTC
d_gene: NA; j_gene: TRBJ1-3; v_gene: TRBV10-3; len: 16; CDR3aa: CAISGQPKSSGNTIYF; CDR3nt: TGTGCCATCAGCGGACAGCCCAAGAGCTCTGGAAACACCATATATTTT
d_gene: TRBD1; j_gene: TRBJ1-3; v_gene: TRBV3-1/TRBV3-2; len: 13; CDR3aa: CASTPGQGYTIYF; CDR3nt: TGTGCCAGCACGCCGGGACAGGGATACACCATATATTTT
d_gene: TRBD1; j_gene: TRBJ2-2; v_gene: TRBV29-1; len: 15; CDR3aa: CSVRTGTGNTGELFF; CDR3nt: TGCAGCGTGAGAACCGGGACAGGGAACACCGGGGAGCTGTTTTTT
d_gene: TRBD1; j_gene: TRBJ2-3; v_gene: TRBV9; len: 17; CDR3aa: CASSVGETGGLTDTQYF; CDR3nt: TGTGCCAGCAGCGTAGGCGAGACAGGGGGCCTGACAGATACGCAGTATTTT
d_gene: TRBD1; j_gene: TRBJ1-5; v_gene: TRBV5-8; len: 17; CDR3aa: CASSLVVGQGFNQPQHF; CDR3nt: TGTGCCAGCAGCTTGGTGGTCGGACAGGGCTTCAATCAGCCCCAGCATTTT
d_gene: TRBD1; j_gene: TRBJ1-4; v_gene: TRBV5-8; len: 15; CDR3aa: CASSLKGQSAEKLFF; CDR3nt: TGTGCCAGCAGCTTGAAGGGACAGAGTGCCGAAAAACTGTTTTTT
d_gene: NA; j_gene: TRBJ2-7; v_gene: TRBV7-6; len: 17; CDR3aa: CASSDPGGTGEGWEQYF; CDR3nt: TGTGCCAGCAGCGATCCGGGCGGGACTGGCGAGGGGTGGGAGCAGTACTTC